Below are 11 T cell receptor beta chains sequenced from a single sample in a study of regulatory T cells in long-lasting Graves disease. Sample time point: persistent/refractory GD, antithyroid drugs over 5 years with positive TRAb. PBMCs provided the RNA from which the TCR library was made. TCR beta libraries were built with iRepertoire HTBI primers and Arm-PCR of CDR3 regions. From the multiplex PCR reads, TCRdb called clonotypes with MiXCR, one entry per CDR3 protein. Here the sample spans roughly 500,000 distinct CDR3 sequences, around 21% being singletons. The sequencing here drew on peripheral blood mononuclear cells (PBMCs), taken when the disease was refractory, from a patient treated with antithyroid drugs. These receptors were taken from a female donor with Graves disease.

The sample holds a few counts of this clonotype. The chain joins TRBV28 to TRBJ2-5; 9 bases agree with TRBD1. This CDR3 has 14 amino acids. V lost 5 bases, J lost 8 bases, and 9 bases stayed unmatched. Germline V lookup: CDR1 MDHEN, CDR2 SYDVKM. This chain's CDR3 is CASSPAPDRGTQYF. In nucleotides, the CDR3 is TGTGCCAGCAGTCCCGCCCCGGACAGGGGTACCCAGTACTTC.

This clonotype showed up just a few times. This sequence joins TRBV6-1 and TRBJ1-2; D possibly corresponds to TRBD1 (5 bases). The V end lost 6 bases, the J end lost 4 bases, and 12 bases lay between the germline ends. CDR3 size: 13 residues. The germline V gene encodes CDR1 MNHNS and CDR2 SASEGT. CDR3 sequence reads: CASRKTGTYGYTF. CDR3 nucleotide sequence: TGTGCCAGCAGAAAAACAGGAACCTATGGCTACACCTTC.

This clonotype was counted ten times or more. The CDR3 sequence: CAWRETGNSYEQYF. Here the CDR3 DNA reads TGTGCCTGGAGGGAGACAGGGAACTCCTACGAGCAGTACTTC. V usage is TRBV30 and J usage is TRBJ2-7; 7 bases agree with TRBD1. The V segment lost 3 bases and the J segment 0 bases; nucleotides outside the gene matches: 5. The CDR3 is made up of 14 amino acids. CDR1 and CDR2 from the germline V gene are GTSNPN and SVGIG (reference sequence). Variable domain in full (rest from reference TRBV30 and TRBJ2-7): SQTIHQWPATLVQPVGSPLSLECTVEGTSNPNLYWYRQAAGRGLQLLFYSVGIGQISSEVPQNLSASRPQDRQFILSSKKLLLSDSGFYLCAWRETGNSYEQYFGPGTRLTVT.

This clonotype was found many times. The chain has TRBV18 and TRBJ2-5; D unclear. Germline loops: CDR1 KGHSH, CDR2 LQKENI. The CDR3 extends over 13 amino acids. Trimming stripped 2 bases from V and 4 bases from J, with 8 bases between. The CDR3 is CASSPGQSETQYF. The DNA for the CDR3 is TGTGCCAGCTCACCAGGCCAGTCAGAGACCCAGTACTTC.

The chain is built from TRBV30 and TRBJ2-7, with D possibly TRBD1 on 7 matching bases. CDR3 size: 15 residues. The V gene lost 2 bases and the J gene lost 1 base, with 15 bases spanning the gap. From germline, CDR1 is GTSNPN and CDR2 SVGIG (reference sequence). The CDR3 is CAWSRQGLPSYEQYF. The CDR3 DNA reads TGTGCCTGGAGTAGACAGGGACTCCCGTCCTACGAGCAGTACTTC.

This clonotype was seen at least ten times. CDR3 loop: CASKSVGGDHEQYF. In DNA, the CDR3 is TGTGCCAGCAAATCGGTAGGGGGGGACCACGAGCAGTACTTC. The genes are TRBV2 and TRBJ2-7; perhaps TRBD2 as D (7 bases). There are 14 residues in the CDR3. V was shortened by 7 bases and J by 5 bases, with 18 bases between the two germline ends. Germline CDR1 reads SNHLY; CDR2 reads FYNNEI.

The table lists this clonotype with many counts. Written as DNA, the CDR3 is TGCAGCGTTGAGATGCCAGGTCGTGCCGAGCAGTACTTC. Its protein product is CSVEMPGRAEQYF. The chain recombines TRBV29-1 with TRBJ2-7; no definite D call. Germline assignment: CDR1 SQVTM and CDR2 ANQGSEA. V lost 3 bases and J lost 6, with 15 bases in between. The CDR3 runs 13 residues.

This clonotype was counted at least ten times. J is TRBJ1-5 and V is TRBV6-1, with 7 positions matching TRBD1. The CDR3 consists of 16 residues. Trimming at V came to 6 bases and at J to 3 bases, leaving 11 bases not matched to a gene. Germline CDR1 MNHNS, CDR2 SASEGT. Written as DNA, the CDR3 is TGTGCCAGCAGCCCCGACAGGGCCCTAAACAATCAGCCCCAGCATTTT. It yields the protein CASSPDRALNNQPQHF.

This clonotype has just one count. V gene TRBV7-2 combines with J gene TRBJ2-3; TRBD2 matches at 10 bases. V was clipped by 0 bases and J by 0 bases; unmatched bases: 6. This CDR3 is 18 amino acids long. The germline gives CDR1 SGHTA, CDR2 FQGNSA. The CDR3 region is CASSLALLAGTSTDTQYF. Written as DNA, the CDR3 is TGTGCCAGCAGCTTAGCGCTACTAGCGGGGACTAGCACAGATACGCAGTATTTT.

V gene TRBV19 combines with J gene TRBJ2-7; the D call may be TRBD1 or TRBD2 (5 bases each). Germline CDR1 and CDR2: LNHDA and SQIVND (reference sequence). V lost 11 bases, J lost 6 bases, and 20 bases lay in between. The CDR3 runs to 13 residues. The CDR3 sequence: CAPRGVTSGEQYF. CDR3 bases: TGTGCCCCCCGGGGCGTCACCTCGGGCGAGCAGTACTTC.

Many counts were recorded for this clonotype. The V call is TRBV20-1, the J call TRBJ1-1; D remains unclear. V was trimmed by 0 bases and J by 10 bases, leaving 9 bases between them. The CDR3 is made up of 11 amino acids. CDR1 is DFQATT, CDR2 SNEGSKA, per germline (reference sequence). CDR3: CSARDSSVAFF. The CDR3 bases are TGCAGTGCTAGAGATAGTAGTGTAGCTTTCTTT.